This T cell receptor beta chain was found in a study of T-cell memory formation after mild COVID-19. Across the study: TCR clusters were mostly confined to one donor each.

The CDR3 is 17 residues long. The V segment lost 5 bases and the J segment 3 bases; nucleotides outside the gene matches: 16. CDR1 and CDR2 (germline): SEHNR, FQNEAQ (reference sequence). TCRdb fed the 5' RACE reads into MiXCR, producing one record per CDR3 protein. The table shows tens of thousands of distinct CDR3 sequences, with around 16% occurring only once. The TCR comes from a young man who had mild COVID-19 (a few samples of this study predate the infection). Cell type and time point are not known. This chain links TRBV7-9 with TRBJ2-7; 7 bases map to TRBD2. Sequencing used PBMCs or a T cell subset sorted from them (not recorded which). The CDR3 spells CASSPRRHEGRGYEQYF. CDR3 coding DNA: TGTGCCAGCAGCCCGCGCCGTCATGAAGGGAGGGGCTACGAGCAGTACTTC.